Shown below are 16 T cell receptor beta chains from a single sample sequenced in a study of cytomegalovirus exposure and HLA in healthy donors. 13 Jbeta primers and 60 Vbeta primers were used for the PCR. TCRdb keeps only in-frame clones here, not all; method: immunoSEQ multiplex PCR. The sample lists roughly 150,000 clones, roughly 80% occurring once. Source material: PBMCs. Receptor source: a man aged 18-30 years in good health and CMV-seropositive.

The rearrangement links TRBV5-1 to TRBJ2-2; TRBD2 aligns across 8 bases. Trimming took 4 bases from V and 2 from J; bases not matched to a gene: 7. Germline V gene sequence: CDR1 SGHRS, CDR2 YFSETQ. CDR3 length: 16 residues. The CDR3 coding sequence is TGCGCCAGCAGCGTAACACTAGCGGCAAACACCGGGGAGCTGTTTTTT. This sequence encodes CASSVTLAANTGELFF.

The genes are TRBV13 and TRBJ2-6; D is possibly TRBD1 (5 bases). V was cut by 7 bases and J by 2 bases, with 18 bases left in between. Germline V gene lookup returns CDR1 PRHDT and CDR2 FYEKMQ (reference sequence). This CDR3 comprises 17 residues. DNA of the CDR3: TGTGCCAGCACTATCGCCGCAGGGAAGGCTGGGGCCAACGTCCTGACTTTC. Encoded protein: CASTIAAGKAGANVLTF.

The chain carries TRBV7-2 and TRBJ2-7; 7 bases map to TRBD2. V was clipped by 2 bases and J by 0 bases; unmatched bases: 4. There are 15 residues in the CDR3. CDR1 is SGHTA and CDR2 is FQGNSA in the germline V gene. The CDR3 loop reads CASSLLAVVSYEQYF. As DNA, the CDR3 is TGTGCCAGCAGCTTACTAGCGGTAGTCTCCTACGAGCAGTACTTC. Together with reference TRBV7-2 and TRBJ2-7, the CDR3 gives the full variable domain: GAGVSQSPSNKVTEKGKDVELRCDPISGHTALYWYRQSLGQGLEFLIYFQGNSAPDKSGLPSDRFSAERTGGSVSTLTIQRTQQEDSAVYLCASSLLAVVSYEQYFGPGTRLTVT.

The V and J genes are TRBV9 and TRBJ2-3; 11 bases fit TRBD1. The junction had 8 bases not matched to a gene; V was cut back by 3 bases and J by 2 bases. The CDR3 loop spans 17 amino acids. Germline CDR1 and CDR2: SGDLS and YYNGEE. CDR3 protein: CASSEGTGGIITDTQYF. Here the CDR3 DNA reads TGTGCCAGCAGCGAGGGGACAGGGGGGATAATCACAGATACGCAGTATTTT.

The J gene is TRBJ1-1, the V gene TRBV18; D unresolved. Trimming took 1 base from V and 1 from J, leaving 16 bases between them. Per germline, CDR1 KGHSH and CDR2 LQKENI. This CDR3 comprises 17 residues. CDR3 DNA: TGTGCCAGCTCACCACAGCCTCCCCAGACTTCGAACACTGAAGCTTTCTTT. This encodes CASSPQPPQTSNTEAFF.

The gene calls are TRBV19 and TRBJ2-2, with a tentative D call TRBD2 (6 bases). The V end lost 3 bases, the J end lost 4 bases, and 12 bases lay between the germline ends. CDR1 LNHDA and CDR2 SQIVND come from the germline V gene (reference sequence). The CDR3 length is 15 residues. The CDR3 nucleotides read TGTGCCAGTAGTATTGGGGGGTTTGGCACCGGGGAGCTGTTTTTT. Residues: CASSIGGFGTGELFF.

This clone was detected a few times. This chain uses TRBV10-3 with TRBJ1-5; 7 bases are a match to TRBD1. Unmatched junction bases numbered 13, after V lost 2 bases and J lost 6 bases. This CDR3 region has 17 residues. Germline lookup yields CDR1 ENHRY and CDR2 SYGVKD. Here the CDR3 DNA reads TGTGCCATCAGTGAGCCGGGAAAACAGGGGAGAGGTCAGCCCCAGCATTTT. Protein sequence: CAISEPGKQGRGQPQHF.

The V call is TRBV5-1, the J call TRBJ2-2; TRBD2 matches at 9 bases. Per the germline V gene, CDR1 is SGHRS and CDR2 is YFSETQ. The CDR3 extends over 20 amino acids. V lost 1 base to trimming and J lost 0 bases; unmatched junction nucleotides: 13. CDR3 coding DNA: TGCGCCAGCAGCTTGCCAATGGGTACTAGCGGGCCTACGAACACCGGGGAGCTGTTTTTT. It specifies CASSLPMGTSGPTNTGELFF.

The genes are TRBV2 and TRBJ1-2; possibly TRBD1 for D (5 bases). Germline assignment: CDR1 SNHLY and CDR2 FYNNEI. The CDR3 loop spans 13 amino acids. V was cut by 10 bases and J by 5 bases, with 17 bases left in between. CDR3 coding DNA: TGTGCCATAATCATGGGCAGGGATTATGGCTACACCTTC. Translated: CAIIMGRDYGYTF.

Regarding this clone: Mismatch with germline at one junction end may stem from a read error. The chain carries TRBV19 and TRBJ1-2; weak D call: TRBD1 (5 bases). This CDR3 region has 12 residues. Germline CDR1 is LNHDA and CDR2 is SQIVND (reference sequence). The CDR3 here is CASSIGQAGHPF. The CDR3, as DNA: TGTGCCAGTAGTATCGGGCAGGCAGGGCACCCCTTC.

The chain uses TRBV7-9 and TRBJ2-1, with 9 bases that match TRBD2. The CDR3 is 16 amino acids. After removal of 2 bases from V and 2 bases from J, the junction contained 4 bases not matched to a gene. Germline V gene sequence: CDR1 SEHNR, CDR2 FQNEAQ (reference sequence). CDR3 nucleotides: TGTGCCAGCAGCTTATCGGGCGGGAGGGCCTACAATGAGCAGTTCTTC. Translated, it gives CASSLSGGRAYNEQFF.

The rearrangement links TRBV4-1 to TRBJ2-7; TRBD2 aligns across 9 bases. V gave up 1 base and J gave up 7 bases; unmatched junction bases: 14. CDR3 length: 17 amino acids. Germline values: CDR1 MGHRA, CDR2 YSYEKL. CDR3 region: CASSQVVSGSPLREQYF. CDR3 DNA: TGCGCCAGCAGCCAAGTGGTTAGCGGGAGTCCCCTAAGGGAGCAGTACTTC.

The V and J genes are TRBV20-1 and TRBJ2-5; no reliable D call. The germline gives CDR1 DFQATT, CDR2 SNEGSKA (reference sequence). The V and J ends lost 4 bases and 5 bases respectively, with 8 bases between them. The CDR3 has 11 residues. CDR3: CSANGWETQYF. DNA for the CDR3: TGCAGTGCTAACGGGTGGGAGACCCAGTACTTC.

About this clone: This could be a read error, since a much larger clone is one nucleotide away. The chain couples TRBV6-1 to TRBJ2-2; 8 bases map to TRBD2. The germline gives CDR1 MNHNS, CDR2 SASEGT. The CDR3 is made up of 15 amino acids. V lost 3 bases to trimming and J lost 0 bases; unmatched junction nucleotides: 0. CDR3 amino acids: CASSETSANTGELFF. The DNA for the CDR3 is TGTGCCAGCAGTGAGACTAGCGCGAACACCGGGGAGCTGTTTTTT.

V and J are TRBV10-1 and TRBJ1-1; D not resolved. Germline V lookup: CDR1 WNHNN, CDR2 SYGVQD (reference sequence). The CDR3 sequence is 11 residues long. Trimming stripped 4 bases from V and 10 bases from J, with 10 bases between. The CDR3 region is CASSGQDAAFF. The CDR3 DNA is TGCGCCAGCAGTGGTCAGGATGCAGCTTTCTTT.

The CDR3 DNA reads as TGTGCCAGCAGGCCCGGGACTAGCGGGTACAATGAGCAGTTCTTC. This gives the protein CASRPGTSGYNEQFF. This sequence joins TRBV7-9 and TRBJ2-1, with 12 bases lining up with TRBD2. This CDR3 has 15 residues. The V segment lost 6 bases and the J segment 4 bases; nucleotides outside the gene matches: 4. CDR1 SEHNR and CDR2 FQNEAQ come from the germline V gene (reference sequence).